Sequencing of this TCR beta chain was carried out in a study of human T cells and chemical hapten exposure. TCRdb ran MiXCR on the RACE reads and lists one entry per CDR3 protein. The sample yields 80,000 to 100,000 distinct CDR3 sequences, over 8% seen once. Time point in this sample: healthy volunteer bleed at 2 weeks. RNA extraction used unfractionated whole blood as the source of total RNA. Deletions cut 2 bases from V and 2 bases from J, with 10 bases between. The CDR3 runs 14 residues. Germline V gene data show CDR1 as MNHNS and CDR2 as SASEGT. This clonotype has more than one count but fewer than ten.

Sequencing input: whole blood. The rearrangement links TRBV6-1 to TRBJ2-7; TRBD2 might be the D (6 bases). The clonotype originates from a female donor in good health. Some clones in this sample may be carry-over from other donors' samples. The CDR3 here is CASSEQEGPYEQYF. The CDR3 DNA reads TGTGCCAGCAGTGAACAGGAGGGACCCTACGAGCAGTACTTC.